Below are 24 T cell receptor beta chains sequenced from a single sample in a study of blood T cell repertoires in COVID-19. Sequencing was performed with immunoSEQ multiplex PCR; in TCRdb, only in-frame clones are kept and a portion is missing. The table records about 210,000 clones, roughly four fifths of them present only once. The sequencing input was peripheral blood. These TCRs come from a woman aged 35 to 49 with acute or convalescent COVID-19.

The J gene is TRBJ2-5, the V gene TRBV11-3, with D possibly TRBD1 on 6 matching bases. The CDR3 is 15 residues long. Germline V gene sequence: CDR1 SGHNT, CDR2 YENEEA. Trimming stripped 4 bases from V and 2 bases from J, with 14 bases between. CDR3 sequence: CASSSSQGYQETQYF. The CDR3 nucleotides are TGTGCCAGCAGCTCATCCCAGGGGTATCAAGAGACCCAGTACTTC.

This chain connects TRBV6-2 or TRBV6-3 to TRBJ2-1; D call uncertain. V gave up 0 bases and J gave up 6 bases, with 9 bases separating them. The CDR3 totals 14 residues. Germline V gene sequence: CDR1 MNHEY, CDR2 SVGEGT. The CDR3 region is CASSYSPLSNEQFF. The CDR3 DNA is TGTGCCAGCAGTTACTCACCACTAAGCAATGAGCAGTTCTTC.

The chain has TRBV14 and TRBJ1-1, with D maybe TRBD1 (6 bases). The germline V gene has CDR1 SGHDN and CDR2 FVKESK. This CDR3 contains 13 residues. Trimming shortened V by 1 base and J by 6 bases, and 9 bases separated the two germline ends. CDR3 nucleotides: TGTGCCAGCAGCCAAGGAACAGGGTCTGAAGCTTTCTTT. Protein: CASSQGTGSEAFF.

This clone has just one count. This chain links TRBV5-1 with TRBJ1-1; a weak D match, TRBD1 (6 bases). Trimming shortened V by 4 bases and J by 4 bases, and 11 bases separated the two germline ends. Germline CDR1 SGHRS, CDR2 YFSETQ. The CDR3 length is 13 residues. The CDR3 reads CASSVLQGTEAFF. The DNA of the CDR3 is TGCGCCAGCAGCGTGCTACAGGGCACTGAAGCTTTCTTT.

The chain couples TRBV9 to TRBJ1-2, with D tentatively TRBD1 (6 bases). Germline loops: CDR1 SGDLS, CDR2 YYNGEE. CDR3 length: 13 residues. V was shortened by 4 bases and J by 4 bases, with 11 bases between the two germline ends. For the CDR3, the DNA is TGTGCCAGCAGCCCGAGGACAGCCTATGGCTACACCTTC. Translating it yields CASSPRTAYGYTF.

This clone was counted only a few times. The rearrangement joins TRBV7-6 to TRBJ2-1; 8 nucleotides align to TRBD1. Germline assignment: CDR1 SGHVS and CDR2 FNYEAQ. Trimming at V came to 5 bases and at J to 6 bases, leaving 9 bases not matched to a gene. The CDR3 is 15 amino acids. The CDR3: CASSGGQALINEQFF. CDR3 DNA sequence: TGTGCCAGCAGCGGGGGACAGGCACTGATCAATGAGCAGTTCTTC.

V usage is TRBV4-1 and J usage is TRBJ1-6, with 7 nucleotides matching TRBD1. V dropped 6 bases and J dropped 9; count of bases not matched to a gene: 5. The CDR3 covers 13 residues. From germline, CDR1 is MGHRA and CDR2 YSYEKL. The CDR3 region is CASRGTAVSPLHF. In nucleotides, the CDR3 is TGCGCCAGCAGAGGGACAGCGGTTTCACCCCTCCACTTT.

This chain links TRBV3-1 (or the pseudogene TRBV3-2) with TRBJ1-1; the D gene is possibly TRBD1 (5 bases). The germline V gene encodes CDR1 LGHDT and CDR2 YNNKEL (reference sequence). V was trimmed by 1 base and J by 6 bases, leaving 12 bases between them. The CDR3 sequence is 14 residues long. CDR3 sequence: CASSQVRVGAEAFF. CDR3 nucleotides: TGTGCCAGCAGCCAAGTTCGGGTAGGGGCTGAAGCTTTCTTT.

This rearrangement joins TRBV19 to TRBJ1-5, with 7 bases lining up with TRBD1. This CDR3 comprises 13 residues. Germline V lookup: CDR1 LNHDA, CDR2 SQIVND (reference sequence). J gave up 5 bases and V 8 bases, and 6 bases lay outside the gene matches. CDR3 nucleotide sequence: TGTGCCAGTCAGAAGCAGGGGGATCAGCCCCAGCATTTT. This sequence encodes CASQKQGDQPQHF.

This clone was picked up one time. The genes are TRBV30 and TRBJ1-2; maybe TRBD1 (6 bases). V lost 5 bases to trimming and J lost 6 bases, with 16 bases between them. The germline V gene has CDR1 GTSNPN and CDR2 SVGIG (reference sequence). The CDR3 consists of 13 residues. The CDR3 DNA follows: TGTGCCTGGTCGTCAGACAGGCGAGATGGCTACACCTTC. This gives the protein CAWSSDRRDGYTF. The full variable domain, with the rest looked up from reference TRBV30 and TRBJ1-2, is SQTIHQWPATLVQPVGSPLSLECTVEGTSNPNLYWYRQAAGRGLQLLFYSVGIGQISSEVPQNLSASRPQDRQFILSSKKLLLSDSGFYLCAWSSDRRDGYTFGSGTRLTVV.

The gene calls are TRBV24-1 and TRBJ2-1, with no clear D. The ends were cut back, 4 bases at V and 9 bases at J, with 12 bases in the middle. The CDR3 is made up of 13 amino acids. CDR1 and CDR2 from the germline V gene are KGHDR and SFDVKD. CDR3 residues: CATSESLGGEQFF. The CDR3 coding sequence is TGTGCCACCAGTGAGTCCTTAGGCGGTGAGCAGTTCTTC.

The CDR3, as DNA: TGTGCCAGCAGCGTATGGGACAGCTATAATTCACCCCTCCACTTT. Translated: CASSVWDSYNSPLHF. The rearrangement joins TRBV9 to TRBJ1-6, with 7 bases identical to TRBD1. The CDR3 contains 15 residues. J was trimmed by 3 bases and V by 1 base; bases with no gene match: 1. From germline, CDR1 is SGDLS and CDR2 YYNGEE.

The rearrangement joins TRBV30 to TRBJ2-3; 13 nucleotides match TRBD2. The V segment lost 4 bases and the J segment 5 bases; nucleotides outside the gene matches: 6. The CDR3 runs 15 residues. Germline CDR1 and CDR2: GTSNPN and SVGIG (reference sequence). This CDR3 reads CAWNGLAGVLDTQYF. The CDR3 nucleotides are TGTGCCTGGAACGGACTAGCGGGGGTCTTAGATACGCAGTATTTT.

The rearrangement links TRBV25-1 to TRBJ1-2; TRBD1 aligns across 8 bases. Germline V gene data show CDR1 as MGHDK and CDR2 as SYGVNS. The V and J ends lost 4 bases and 10 bases, in that order; junction bases with no gene match: 8. CDR3 length: 13 residues. The CDR3 DNA sequence: TGTGCCAGCAGTGGGGTGACAGGGGTCGCCTACACCTTC. Protein sequence: CASSGVTGVAYTF.

J is TRBJ2-3 and V is TRBV2; TRBD1 is a possible D gene (5 bases). The CDR3 runs to 16 residues. CDR1 and CDR2 (germline): SNHLY, FYNNEI. With 5 bases removed from V and 2 bases from J, the gap between germline ends came to 17 bases. CDR3 nucleotide sequence: TGTGCCAGCAGTAAAACAGGACGGAGCGACACAGATACGCAGTATTTT. It yields the protein CASSKTGRSDTDTQYF.

J is TRBJ2-7 and V is TRBV4-3, with TRBD1 matching over 8 bases. V lost 4 bases and J lost 1; bases outside the gene matches: 9. Germline V lookup: CDR1 LGHNA, CDR2 YSLEER. This CDR3 has 16 amino acids. The CDR3 DNA follows: TGCGCCAGCAGCCGGACGTGGACAGGGACTTCCTACGAGCAGTACTTC. Translated: CASSRTWTGTSYEQYF.

This clone was detected only a few times. The CDR3 bases are TGTGCCTGGAGTGGGGCTAGCGGGAGTTACAATGAGCAGTTCTTC. Translating gives CAWSGASGSYNEQFF. V gene TRBV30 combines with J gene TRBJ2-1, with 10 nucleotides matching TRBD2. Germline loops: CDR1 GTSNPN, CDR2 SVGIG (reference sequence). The V segment lost 1 base and the J segment 4 bases; nucleotides outside the gene matches: 4. This CDR3 region has 15 residues.

The sample holds one count of this clone. This chain uses TRBV13 with TRBJ1-1, with 9 bases that match TRBD1. Trimming at V came to 6 bases and at J to 11 bases, leaving 7 bases not matched to a gene. The CDR3 covers 12 residues. CDR1 is PRHDT and CDR2 is FYEKMQ in the germline V gene (reference sequence). CDR3 sequence: CASSQTGGHAFF. The CDR3 region has the DNA TGTGCCAGCAGTCAGACAGGGGGGCATGCTTTCTTT.

In its sample, this clone was seen a few times. The same CDR3 is also encoded by other DNA sequences in this sample. The rearrangement joins TRBV19 to TRBJ1-2; TRBD1 agrees at 7 bases. The germline V gene has CDR1 LNHDA and CDR2 SQIVND (reference sequence). The CDR3 totals 13 residues. V lost 3 bases and J lost 4; bases outside the gene matches: 2. The CDR3 here is CASSIGTAYGYTF. Written as DNA, the CDR3 is TGTGCCAGTAGTATCGGGACAGCCTATGGCTACACCTTC.

V gene TRBV4-3 combines with J gene TRBJ2-1, with D tentatively TRBD2 (5 bases). Trimming shortened V by 4 bases and J by 7 bases, and 17 bases separated the two germline ends. Germline V gene lookup returns CDR1 LGHNA and CDR2 YSLEER. The CDR3 extends over 15 amino acids. The chain's CDR3 is CASSPHGITLNEQFF. DNA for the CDR3: TGCGCCAGCAGCCCCCACGGGATCACTCTTAATGAGCAGTTCTTC.

The chain is built from TRBV27 and TRBJ1-1; D not resolved. The germline V gene encodes CDR1 MNHEY and CDR2 SMNVEV (reference sequence). Between the trimmed V and J ends, which lost 7 bases and 14 bases, there was a span of 17 bases. The length of the CDR3 is 11 residues. The CDR3, as DNA: TGTGCCAGCATAGGCGGGTACCAAGGGTTCTTT. It translates to CASIGGYQGFF.

The CDR3 spells CASSYATGGAGGYTF. In nucleotides, the CDR3 is TGTGCCAGCAGTTACGCCACAGGGGGCGCAGGAGGCTACACCTTC. V and J are TRBV6-5 and TRBJ1-2; 9 bases match TRBD1. Trimming at V came to 2 bases and at J to 8 bases, leaving 9 bases not matched to a gene. CDR3 length: 15 amino acids. Germline V gives CDR1 MNHEY, CDR2 SVGAGI.

The genes are TRBV14 and TRBJ2-2; TRBD1 matches at 7 bases. CDR3 length equals 13 residues. CDR1 and CDR2 (germline): SGHDN, FVKESK. Trimming cost V 8 bases and J 8 bases; bases outside gene matches: 8. The CDR3 is CASQDRVAGELFF. The CDR3 nucleotides are TGTGCCAGCCAAGACAGGGTCGCGGGGGAGCTGTTTTTT.

This clone appeared a few times. The chain couples TRBV10-2 to TRBJ2-3, with 10 bases that match TRBD2. CDR3 length equals 17 residues. The junction had 7 bases not matched to a gene; V was cut back by 3 bases and J by 1 base. Germline CDR1 and CDR2: WSHSY and SAAADI. The CDR3 nucleotides are TGCGCCAGCAGTGAAGGTCTAGCGGGGGTGGGCACAGATACGCAGTATTTT. Its translation: CASSEGLAGVGTDTQYF.